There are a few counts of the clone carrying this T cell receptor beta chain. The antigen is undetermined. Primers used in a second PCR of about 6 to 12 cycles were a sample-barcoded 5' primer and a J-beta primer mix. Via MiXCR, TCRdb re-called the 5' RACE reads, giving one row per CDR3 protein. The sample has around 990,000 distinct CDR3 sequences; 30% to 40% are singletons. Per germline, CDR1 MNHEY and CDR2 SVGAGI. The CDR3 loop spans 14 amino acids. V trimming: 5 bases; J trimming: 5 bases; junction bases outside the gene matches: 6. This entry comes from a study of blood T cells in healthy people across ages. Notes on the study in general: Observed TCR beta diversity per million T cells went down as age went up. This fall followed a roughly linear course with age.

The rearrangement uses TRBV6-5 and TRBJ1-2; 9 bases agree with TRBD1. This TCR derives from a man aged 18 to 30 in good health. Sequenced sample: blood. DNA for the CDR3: TGTGCCAGCAGTAACCCGGGACAGGGTTATGGCTACACCTTC. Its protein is CASSNPGQGYGYTF.